This TCR beta chain is drawn from a study of blood T cells in healthy people across ages. Primers used in a second PCR of about 7 to 12 cycles were a sample-barcoded 5' primer and a J-beta primer mix. Each CDR3 protein is one row after TCRdb ran MiXCR on the 5' RACE reads. This sample has about 800,000 distinct CDR3 sequences; roughly 64% occur once, and the top ten carry 22%. General study points: Estimates drawn from one million T cells were deemed to understate diversity. Observed TCR beta diversity showed a strong correlation with the percentage of naive T cells as measured by flow cytometry.

This clonotype was observed a few times. Its antigen remains unknown. The germline V gene has CDR1 SGHRS and CDR2 YFSETQ. V was pared by 4 bases and J by 2 bases, with 12 bases of the junction left unmatched. The CDR3 is 17 amino acids. This chain links TRBV5-1 with TRBJ2-3; 8 bases are shared with TRBD2. The clonotype comes from a man younger than 40 in good health. Material for sequencing was blood. In DNA, the CDR3 is TGCGCCAGCAGCGCCGAACCGGGACTAGGAACCACAGATACGCAGTATTTT. This codes for CASSAEPGLGTTDTQYF.